One T cell receptor (beta chain) is described in this entry. Trimming at V came to 4 bases and at J to 8 bases, leaving 9 bases not matched to a gene. The CDR3 runs to 13 residues. CDR1 is GTSNPN, CDR2 SVGIG, per germline (reference sequence). The data stem from a study of blood T cell repertoires in COVID-19. Study background: Both acute and convalescent COVID-19 samples were obtained from the United States, Italy and Spain.

Some clones are missing from TCRdb's copy, which holds only in-frame ones; the method was immunoSEQ multiplex PCR. The table lists roughly 300,000 clones, over 75% of them singletons, with 8.5% to 12% in the top ten. Sample: PBMCs or T cells enriched from blood (not recorded which). The clonotype was recovered from a young woman who had recovered from COVID-19. V gene TRBV30 combines with J gene TRBJ1-2; 8 bases match TRBD1. The CDR3 sequence: CAWKTGGSYGYTF. As DNA, the CDR3 is TGTGCCTGGAAAACAGGGGGTTCTTACGGCTACACCTTC.